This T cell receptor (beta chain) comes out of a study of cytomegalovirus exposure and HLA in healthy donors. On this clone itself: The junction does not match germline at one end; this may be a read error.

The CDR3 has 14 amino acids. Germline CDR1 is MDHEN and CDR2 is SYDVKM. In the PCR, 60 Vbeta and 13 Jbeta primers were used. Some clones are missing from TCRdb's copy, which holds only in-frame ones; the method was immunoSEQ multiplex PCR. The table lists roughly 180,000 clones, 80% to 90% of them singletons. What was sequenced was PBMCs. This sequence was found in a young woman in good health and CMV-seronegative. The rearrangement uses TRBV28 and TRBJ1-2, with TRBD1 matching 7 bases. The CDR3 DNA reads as TGTGCTAGCAGTACTCGACAGGGTGACTATGGCTACACCTTC. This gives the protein CASSTRQGDYGYTF.